These T cell receptor beta chains were read from a single sample in a study of T cells after yellow fever vaccination. Each CDR3 protein gets one entry after TCRdb re-called the 5' RACE reads with MiXCR. The table records fewer than 650,000 distinct CDR3 sequences, around a fifth of them present only once. The sample was PBMCs, taken approximately 22 days after the first yellow fever vaccination. These receptors originate from a man younger than 35 who received the YFV17D yellow fever vaccine. Both conserved end residues are part of each CDR3. The order of the fields is CDR3 protein, CDR3 DNA, CDR3 length, clone size, D gene, V gene, J gene. D genes are given only for firm matches. Clone sizes are given selectively: once, few, many, or a class where the clone is expanded.

CDR3: CASSLSGSEAFF
DNA: TGTGCCAGCAGTCTTTCGGGCAGTGAAGCTTTCTTT
length: 12
size: few
D: .
V: TRBV12-3/TRBV12-4
J: TRBJ1-1

CDR3: CASSYRRSDRRSYEQYF
DNA: TGTGCCAGCAGTTACCGCAGATCGGACAGGAGGTCCTACGAGCAGTACTTC
length: 17
size: .
D: TRBD1
V: TRBV6-2/TRBV6-3
J: TRBJ2-7

CDR3: CASSPDTGELFF
DNA: TGTGCCAGCAGTCCCGACACCGGGGAGCTGTTTTTT
length: 12
size: many
D: .
V: TRBV12-3/TRBV12-4
J: TRBJ2-2

CDR3: CASRPRGGSYNSPLHF
DNA: TGTGCCAGCAGGCCCCGGGGGGGCTCCTATAATTCACCCCTCCACTTT
length: 16
size: .
D: .
V: TRBV12-3/TRBV12-4
J: TRBJ1-6

CDR3: CSVGETENTGELFF
DNA: TGCAGCGTTGGAGAGACAGAGAACACCGGGGAGCTGTTTTTT
length: 14
size: .
D: .
V: TRBV29-1
J: TRBJ2-2

CDR3: CASSSVLSKTQYF
DNA: TGTGCCAGCAGCTCGGTCCTGTCAAAGACCCAGTACTTC
length: 13
size: .
D: .
V: TRBV4-2
J: TRBJ2-5

CDR3: CASSTTGAGANVLTF
DNA: TGCGCCAGCAGCACCACAGGGGCTGGGGCCAACGTCCTGACTTTC
length: 15
size: .
D: TRBD1
V: TRBV5-1
J: TRBJ2-6

CDR3: CASSQVRRGEQYF
DNA: TGCGCCAGCAGCCAAGTGAGGCGGGGGGAGCAGTACTTC
length: 13
size: few
D: TRBD2
V: TRBV4-1
J: TRBJ2-7

CDR3: CASSSWGGVKNTEAFF
DNA: TGTGCCAGCAGCTCCTGGGGGGGGGTTAAGAACACTGAAGCTTTCTTT
length: 16
size: .
D: .
V: TRBV7-6
J: TRBJ1-1

CDR3: CASRLFGASSYNEQFF
DNA: TGTGCCAGCAGGCTGTTCGGGGCGAGCTCCTACAATGAGCAGTTCTTC
length: 16
size: few
D: .
V: TRBV2
J: TRBJ2-1

CDR3: CASSSLWGDQPQHF
DNA: TGTGCCAGCAGCTCCCTCTGGGGAGATCAGCCCCAGCATTTT
length: 14
size: .
D: .
V: TRBV5-6
J: TRBJ1-5

CDR3: CSVEDSPGTVNEQFF
DNA: TGCAGCGTTGAAGATTCCCCCGGGACTGTCAATGAGCAGTTCTTC
length: 15
size: .
D: .
V: TRBV29-1
J: TRBJ2-1

CDR3: CASSLGTTNTGELFF
DNA: TGTGCCAGCAGTCTTGGGACAACGAACACCGGGGAGCTGTTTTTT
length: 15
size: many
D: .
V: TRBV5-1
J: TRBJ2-2

CDR3: CASSLRASIEDTQYF
DNA: TGTGCCAGCAGTTTAAGGGCTAGCATTGAGGATACGCAGTATTTT
length: 15
size: .
D: .
V: TRBV27
J: TRBJ2-3

CDR3: CATSRRDRATGELFF
DNA: TGTGCCACCAGCCGCCGGGACAGGGCAACCGGGGAGCTGTTTTTT
length: 15
size: .
D: TRBD1
V: TRBV15
J: TRBJ2-2

CDR3: CASSLGGTSQETQYF
DNA: TGTGCCAGCAGCCTAGGCGGGACATCCCAAGAGACCCAGTACTTC
length: 15
size: .
D: .
V: TRBV7-3
J: TRBJ2-5

CDR3: CASTASRSTNEKLFF
DNA: TGTGCCAGCACCGCATCCCGTTCAACTAATGAAAAACTGTTTTTT
length: 15
size: few
D: .
V: TRBV9
J: TRBJ1-4

CDR3: CASSATGSYEQYF
DNA: TGTGCCAGCAGCGCGACTGGGTCCTACGAGCAGTACTTC
length: 13
size: .
D: .
V: TRBV7-2
J: TRBJ2-7

CDR3: CASSPGTGAGELFF
DNA: TGTGCCAGCAGCCCCGGGACAGGGGCCGGGGAGCTGTTTTTT
length: 14
size: few
D: TRBD1
V: TRBV7-3
J: TRBJ2-2

CDR3: CASSSGPDRVTDTQYF
DNA: TGTGCCAGCAGCTCAGGCCCGGACAGGGTCACAGATACGCAGTATTTT
length: 16
size: few
D: TRBD1
V: TRBV7-3
J: TRBJ2-3